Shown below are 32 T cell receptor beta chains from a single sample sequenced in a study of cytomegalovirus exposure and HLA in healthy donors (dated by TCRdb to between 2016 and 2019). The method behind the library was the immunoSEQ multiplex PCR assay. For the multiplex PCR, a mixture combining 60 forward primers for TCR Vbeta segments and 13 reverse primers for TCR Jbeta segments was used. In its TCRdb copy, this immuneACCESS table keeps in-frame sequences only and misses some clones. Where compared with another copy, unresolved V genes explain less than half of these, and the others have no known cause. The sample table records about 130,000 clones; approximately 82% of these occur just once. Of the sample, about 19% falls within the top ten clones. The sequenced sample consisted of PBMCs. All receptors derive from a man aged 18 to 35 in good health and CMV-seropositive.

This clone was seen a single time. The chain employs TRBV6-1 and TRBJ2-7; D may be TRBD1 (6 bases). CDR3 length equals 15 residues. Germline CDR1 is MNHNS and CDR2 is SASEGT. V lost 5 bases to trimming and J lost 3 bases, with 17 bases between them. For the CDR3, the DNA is TGTGCCAGCAGTCTGACTCTGGACAGCCTCTACGAGCAGTACTTC. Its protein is CASSLTLDSLYEQYF.

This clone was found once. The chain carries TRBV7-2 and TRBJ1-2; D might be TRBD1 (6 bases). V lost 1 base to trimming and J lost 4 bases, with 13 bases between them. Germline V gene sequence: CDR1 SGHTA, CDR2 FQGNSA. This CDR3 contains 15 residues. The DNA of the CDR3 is TGTGCCAGCAGCTTAGACGGGGGGCCCAGCTATGGCTACACCTTC. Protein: CASSLDGGPSYGYTF.

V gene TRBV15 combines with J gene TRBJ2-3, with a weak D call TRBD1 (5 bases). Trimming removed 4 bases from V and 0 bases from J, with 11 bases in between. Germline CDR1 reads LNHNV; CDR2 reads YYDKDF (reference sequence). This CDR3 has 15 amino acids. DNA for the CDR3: TGTGCCACCAGCACTGGACAATCTAGCACAGATACGCAGTATTTT. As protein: CATSTGQSSTDTQYF.

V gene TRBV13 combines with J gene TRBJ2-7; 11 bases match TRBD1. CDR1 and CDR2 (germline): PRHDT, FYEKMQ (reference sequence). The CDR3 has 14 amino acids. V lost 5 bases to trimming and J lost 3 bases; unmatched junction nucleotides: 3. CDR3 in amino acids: CASSMGQGVYEQYF. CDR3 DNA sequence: TGTGCCAGCAGCATGGGACAGGGGGTCTACGAGCAGTACTTC.

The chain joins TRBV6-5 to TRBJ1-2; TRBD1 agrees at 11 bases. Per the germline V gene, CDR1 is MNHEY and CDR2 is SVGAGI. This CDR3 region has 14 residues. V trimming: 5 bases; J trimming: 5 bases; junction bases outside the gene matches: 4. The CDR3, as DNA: TGTGCCAGCAGTCGGACAGGGGGCCCTTATGGCTACACCTTC. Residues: CASSRTGGPYGYTF.

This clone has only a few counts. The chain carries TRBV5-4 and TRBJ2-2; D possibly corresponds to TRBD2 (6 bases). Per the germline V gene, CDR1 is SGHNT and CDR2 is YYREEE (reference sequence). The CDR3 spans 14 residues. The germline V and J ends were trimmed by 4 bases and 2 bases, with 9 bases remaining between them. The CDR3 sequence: CASSPGLNTGELFF. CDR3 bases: TGTGCCAGCAGCCCGGGACTCAACACCGGGGAGCTGTTTTTT. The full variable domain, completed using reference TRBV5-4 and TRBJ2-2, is ETGVTQSPTHLIKTRGQQVTLRCSSQSGHNTVSWYQQALGQGPQFIFQYYREEENGRGNFPPRFSGLQFPNYSSELNVNALELDDSALYLCASSPGLNTGELFFGEGSRLTVL.

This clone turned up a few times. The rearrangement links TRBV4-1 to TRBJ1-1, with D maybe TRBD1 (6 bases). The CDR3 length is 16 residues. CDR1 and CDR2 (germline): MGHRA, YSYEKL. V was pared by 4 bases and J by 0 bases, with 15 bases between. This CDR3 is CASSLTTGQLNTEAFF. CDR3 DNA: TGCGCCAGCAGCCTAACCACGGGACAACTGAACACTGAAGCTTTCTTT.

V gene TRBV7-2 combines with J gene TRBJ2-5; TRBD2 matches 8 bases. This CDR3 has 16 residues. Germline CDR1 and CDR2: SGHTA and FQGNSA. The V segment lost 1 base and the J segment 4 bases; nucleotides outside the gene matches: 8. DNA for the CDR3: TGTGCCAGCAGCTTAGTTATAGCGGGGAGTCGAGAGACCCAGTACTTC. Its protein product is CASSLVIAGSRETQYF.

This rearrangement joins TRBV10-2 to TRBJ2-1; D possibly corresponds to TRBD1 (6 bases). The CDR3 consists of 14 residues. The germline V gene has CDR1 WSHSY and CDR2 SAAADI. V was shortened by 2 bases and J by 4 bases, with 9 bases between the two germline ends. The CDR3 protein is CASSENRVYNEQFF. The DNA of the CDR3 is TGCGCCAGCAGTGAGAACAGGGTATACAATGAGCAGTTCTTC.

The DNA for the CDR3 is TGCGCCAGCAGCCCGGGCGGTTTTACAGGGGGCACTGGCATTCAGTACTTC. This encodes CASSPGGFTGGTGIQYF. The rearrangement links TRBV4-1 to TRBJ2-4, with 9 bases fitting TRBD1. V shed 4 bases and J 9 bases; nucleotides not matched to a gene: 16. This CDR3 region has 17 residues. Germline lookup yields CDR1 MGHRA and CDR2 YSYEKL.

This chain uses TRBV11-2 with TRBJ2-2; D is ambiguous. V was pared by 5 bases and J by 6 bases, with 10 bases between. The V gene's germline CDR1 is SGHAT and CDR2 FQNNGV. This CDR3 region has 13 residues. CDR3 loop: CASSASSPGELFF. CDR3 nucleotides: TGTGCCAGCAGCGCCTCTAGTCCCGGGGAGCTGTTTTTT. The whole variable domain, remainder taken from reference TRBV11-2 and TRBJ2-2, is EAGVAQSPRYKIIEKRQSVAFWCNPISGHATLYWYQQILGQGPKLLIQFQNNGVVDDSQLPKDRFSAERLKGVDSTLKIQPAKLEDSAVYLCASSASSPGELFFGEGSRLTVL.

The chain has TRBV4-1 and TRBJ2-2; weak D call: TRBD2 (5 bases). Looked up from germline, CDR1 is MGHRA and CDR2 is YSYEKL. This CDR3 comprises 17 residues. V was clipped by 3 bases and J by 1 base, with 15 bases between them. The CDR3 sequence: CASSHTGLAVNTGELFF. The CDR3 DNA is TGCGCCAGCAGCCATACCGGACTGGCCGTGAACACCGGGGAGCTGTTTTTT.

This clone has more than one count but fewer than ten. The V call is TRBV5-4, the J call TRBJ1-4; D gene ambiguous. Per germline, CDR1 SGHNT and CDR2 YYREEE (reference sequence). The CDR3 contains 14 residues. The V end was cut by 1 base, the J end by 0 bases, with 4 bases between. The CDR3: CASSLIATNEKLFF. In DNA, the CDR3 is TGTGCCAGCAGCTTGATAGCAACTAATGAAAAACTGTTTTTT.

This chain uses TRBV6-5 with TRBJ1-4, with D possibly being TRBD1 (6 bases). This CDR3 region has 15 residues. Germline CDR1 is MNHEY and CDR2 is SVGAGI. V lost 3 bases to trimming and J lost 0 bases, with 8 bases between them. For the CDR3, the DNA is TGTGCCAGCAGTTATACAGGGACAACTAATGAAAAACTGTTTTTT. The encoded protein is CASSYTGTTNEKLFF.

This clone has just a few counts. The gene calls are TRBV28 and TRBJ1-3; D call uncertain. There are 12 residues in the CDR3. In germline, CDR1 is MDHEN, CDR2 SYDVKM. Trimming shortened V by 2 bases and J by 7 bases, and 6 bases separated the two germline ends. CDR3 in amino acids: CASSLQMNTIYF. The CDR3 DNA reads TGTGCCAGCAGTTTACAAATGAACACCATATATTTT.

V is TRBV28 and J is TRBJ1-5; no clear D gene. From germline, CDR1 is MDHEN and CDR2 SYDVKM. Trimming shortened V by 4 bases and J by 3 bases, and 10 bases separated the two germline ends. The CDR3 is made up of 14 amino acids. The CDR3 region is CASSWPANNQPQHF. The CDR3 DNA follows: TGTGCCAGCAGTTGGCCAGCGAACAATCAGCCCCAGCATTTT.

This chain's CDR3 is CASSGGQRGYTEAFF. The CDR3 region has the DNA TGTGCCAGCAGCGGGGGACAGAGAGGGTACACTGAAGCTTTCTTT. The rearrangement joins TRBV7-2 to TRBJ1-1; the match to TRBD1 covers 7 bases. CDR1 and CDR2 (germline): SGHTA, FQGNSA. V shed 5 bases, J shed 3 bases, and the junction held 9 bases outside the gene matches. The length of the CDR3 is 15 residues.

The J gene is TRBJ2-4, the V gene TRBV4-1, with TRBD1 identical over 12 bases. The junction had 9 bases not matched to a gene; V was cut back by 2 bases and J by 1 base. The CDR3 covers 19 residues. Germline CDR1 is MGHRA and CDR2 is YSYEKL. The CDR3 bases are TGCGCCAGCAGCCAAACCCGGGACAGGGGGCTTGGGGCCAAAAACATTCAGTACTTC. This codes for CASSQTRDRGLGAKNIQYF.

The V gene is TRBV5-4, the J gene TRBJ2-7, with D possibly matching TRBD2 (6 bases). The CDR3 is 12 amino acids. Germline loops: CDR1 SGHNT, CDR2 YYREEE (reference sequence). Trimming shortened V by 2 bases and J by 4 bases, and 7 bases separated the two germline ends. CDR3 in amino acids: CASSFGGYEQYF. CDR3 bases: TGTGCCAGCAGCTTTGGAGGGTACGAGCAGTACTTC.

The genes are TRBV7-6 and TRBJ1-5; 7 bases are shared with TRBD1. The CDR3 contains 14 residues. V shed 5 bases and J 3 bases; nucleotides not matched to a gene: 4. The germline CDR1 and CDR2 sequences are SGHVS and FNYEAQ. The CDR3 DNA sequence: TGTGCCAGCAGCCAGGGACAGACCAATCAGCCCCAGCATTTT. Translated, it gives CASSQGQTNQPQHF.

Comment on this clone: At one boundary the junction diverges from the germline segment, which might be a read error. The CDR3 DNA sequence: TGTGCCAGCAGCCCGGACTGGAACACTGGAGCTTTCTTT. It specifies CASSPDWNTGAFF. The chain combines TRBV5-6 with TRBJ1-1; the D is unclear. The CDR3 extends over 13 amino acids. Germline CDR1 reads SGHDT; CDR2 reads YYEEEE.

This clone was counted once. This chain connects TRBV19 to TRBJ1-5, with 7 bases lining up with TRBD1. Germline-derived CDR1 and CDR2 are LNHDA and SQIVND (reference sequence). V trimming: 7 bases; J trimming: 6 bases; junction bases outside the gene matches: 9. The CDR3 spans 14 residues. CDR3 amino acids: CASTGGTEAQPQHF. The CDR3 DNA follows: TGTGCCAGTACCGGTGGGACAGAGGCTCAGCCCCAGCATTTT.

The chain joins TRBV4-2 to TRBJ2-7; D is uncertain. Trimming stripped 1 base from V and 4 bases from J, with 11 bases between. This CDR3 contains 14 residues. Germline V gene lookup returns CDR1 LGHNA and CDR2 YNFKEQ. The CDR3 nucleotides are TGTGCCAGCAGCCAAGTGTCAGGCCTTTACGAGCAGTACTTC. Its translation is CASSQVSGLYEQYF.

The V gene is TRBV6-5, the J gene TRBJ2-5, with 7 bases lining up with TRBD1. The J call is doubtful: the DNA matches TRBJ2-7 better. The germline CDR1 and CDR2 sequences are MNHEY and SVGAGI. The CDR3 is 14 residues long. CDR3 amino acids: CASSYGDSSYEQYF. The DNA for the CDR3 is TGTGCCAGCAGTTACGGGGACAGCTCCTACGAGCAGTACTTC.

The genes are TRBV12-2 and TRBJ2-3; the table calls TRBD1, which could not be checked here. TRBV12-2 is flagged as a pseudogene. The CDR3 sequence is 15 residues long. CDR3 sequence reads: CASRLQGPYTDTQYF. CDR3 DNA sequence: TGTGCAAGTCGCCTACAGGGTCCCTACACAGATACGCAGTATTTT.

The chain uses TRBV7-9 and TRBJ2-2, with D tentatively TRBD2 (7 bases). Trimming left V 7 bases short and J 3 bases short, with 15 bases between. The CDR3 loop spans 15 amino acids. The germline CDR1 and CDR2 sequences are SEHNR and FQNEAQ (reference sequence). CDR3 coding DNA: TGTGCCAGCACCGGGGGGCCCCCCTACACCGGGGAGCTGTTTTTT. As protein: CASTGGPPYTGELFF.

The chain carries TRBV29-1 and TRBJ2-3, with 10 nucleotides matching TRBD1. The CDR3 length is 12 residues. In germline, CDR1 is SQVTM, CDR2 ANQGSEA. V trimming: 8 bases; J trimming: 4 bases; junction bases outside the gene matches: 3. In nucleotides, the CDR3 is TGCAGCTGGGGGACAGGGGCAGATACGCAGTATTTT. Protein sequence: CSWGTGADTQYF.

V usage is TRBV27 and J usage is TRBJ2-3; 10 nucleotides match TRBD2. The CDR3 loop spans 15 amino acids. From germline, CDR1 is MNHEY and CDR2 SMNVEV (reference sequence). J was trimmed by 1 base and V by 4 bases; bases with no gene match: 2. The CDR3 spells CASSSTSGGTDTQYF. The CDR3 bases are TGTGCCAGCAGTTCAACTAGCGGGGGCACAGATACGCAGTATTTT.

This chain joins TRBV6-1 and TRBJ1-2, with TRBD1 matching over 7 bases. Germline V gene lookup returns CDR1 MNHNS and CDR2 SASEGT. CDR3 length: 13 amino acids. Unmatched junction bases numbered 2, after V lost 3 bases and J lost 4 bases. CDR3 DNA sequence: TGTGCCAGCAGTGATACAGGGGCCTATGGCTACACCTTC. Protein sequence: CASSDTGAYGYTF.

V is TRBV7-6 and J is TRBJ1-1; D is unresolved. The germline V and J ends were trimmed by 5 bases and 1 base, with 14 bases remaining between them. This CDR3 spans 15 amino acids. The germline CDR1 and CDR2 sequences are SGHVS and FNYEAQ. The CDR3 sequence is CASSPSVDGNTEAFF. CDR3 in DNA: TGTGCCAGCAGCCCCAGTGTCGATGGGAACACTGAAGCTTTCTTT.

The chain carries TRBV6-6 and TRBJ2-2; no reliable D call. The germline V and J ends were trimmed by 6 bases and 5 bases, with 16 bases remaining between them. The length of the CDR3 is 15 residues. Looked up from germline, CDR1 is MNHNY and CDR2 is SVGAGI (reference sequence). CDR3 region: CASSWASHRTGELFF. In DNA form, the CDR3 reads TGTGCCAGCAGCTGGGCCTCCCACCGGACCGGGGAGCTGTTTTTT.

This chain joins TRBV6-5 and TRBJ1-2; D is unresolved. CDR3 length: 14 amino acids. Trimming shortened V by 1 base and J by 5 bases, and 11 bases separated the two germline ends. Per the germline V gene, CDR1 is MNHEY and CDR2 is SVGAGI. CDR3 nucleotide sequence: TGTGCCAGCAGTTACTTTGCGGAGGCTTATGGCTACACCTTC. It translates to CASSYFAEAYGYTF.